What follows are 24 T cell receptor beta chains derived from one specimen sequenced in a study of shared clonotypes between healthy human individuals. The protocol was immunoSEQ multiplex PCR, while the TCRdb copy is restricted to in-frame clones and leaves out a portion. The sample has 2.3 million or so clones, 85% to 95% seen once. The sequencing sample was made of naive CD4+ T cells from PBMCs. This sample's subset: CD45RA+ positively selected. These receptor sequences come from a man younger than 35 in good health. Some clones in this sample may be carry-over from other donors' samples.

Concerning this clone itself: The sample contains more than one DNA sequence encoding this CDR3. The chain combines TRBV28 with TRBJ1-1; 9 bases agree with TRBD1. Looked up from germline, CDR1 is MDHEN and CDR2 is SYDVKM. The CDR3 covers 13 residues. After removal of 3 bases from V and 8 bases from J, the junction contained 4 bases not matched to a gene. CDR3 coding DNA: TGTGCCAGCAGTTTCGACAGGGGGTCCGAAGCTTTCTTT. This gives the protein CASSFDRGSEAFF. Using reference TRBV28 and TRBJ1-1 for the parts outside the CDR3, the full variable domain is DVKVTQSSRYLVKRTGEKVFLECVQDMDHENMFWYRQDPGLGLRLIYFSYDVKMKEKGDIPEGYSVSREKKERFSLILESASTNQTSMYLCASSFDRGSEAFFGQGTRLTVV.

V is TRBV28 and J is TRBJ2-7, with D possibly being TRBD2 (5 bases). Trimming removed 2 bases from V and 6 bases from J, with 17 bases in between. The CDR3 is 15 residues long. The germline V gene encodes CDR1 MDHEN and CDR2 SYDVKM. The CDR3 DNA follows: TGTGCCAGCAGTTTAACACGGGATCCCCCCCCCGAGCAGTACTTC. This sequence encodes CASSLTRDPPPEQYF.

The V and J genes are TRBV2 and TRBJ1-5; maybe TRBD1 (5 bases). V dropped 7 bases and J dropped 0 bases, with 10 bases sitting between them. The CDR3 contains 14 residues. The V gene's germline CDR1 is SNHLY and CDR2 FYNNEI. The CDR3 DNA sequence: TGTGCCAGCACCGGGACGAGTAGCAATCAGCCCCAGCATTTT. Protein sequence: CASTGTSSNQPQHF.

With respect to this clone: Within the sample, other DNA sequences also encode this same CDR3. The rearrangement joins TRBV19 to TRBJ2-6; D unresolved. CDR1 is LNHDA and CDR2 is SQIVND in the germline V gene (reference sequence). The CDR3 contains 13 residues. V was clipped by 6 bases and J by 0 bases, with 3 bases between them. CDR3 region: CASRISGANVLTF. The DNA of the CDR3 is TGTGCCAGTAGAATCTCTGGGGCCAACGTCCTGACTTTC.

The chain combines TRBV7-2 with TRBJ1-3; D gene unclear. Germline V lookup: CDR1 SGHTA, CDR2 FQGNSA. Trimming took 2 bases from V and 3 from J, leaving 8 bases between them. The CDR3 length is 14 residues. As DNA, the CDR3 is TGTGCCAGCAGCTTATTGGCAGGTGGAAACACCATATATTTT. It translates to CASSLLAGGNTIYF.

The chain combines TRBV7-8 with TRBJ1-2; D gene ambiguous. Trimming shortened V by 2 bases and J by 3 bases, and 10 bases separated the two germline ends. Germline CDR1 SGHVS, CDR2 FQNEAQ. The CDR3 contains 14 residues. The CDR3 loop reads CASSLTLRYYGYTF. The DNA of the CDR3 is TGTGCCAGCAGCTTAACCCTAAGATACTATGGCTACACCTTC.

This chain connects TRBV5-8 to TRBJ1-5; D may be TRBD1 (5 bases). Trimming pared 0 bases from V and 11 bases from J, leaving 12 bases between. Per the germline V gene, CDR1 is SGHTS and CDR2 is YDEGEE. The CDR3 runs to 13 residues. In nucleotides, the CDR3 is TGTGCCAGCAGCTTGGAGGCAGAGGGGACCCAGCATTTT. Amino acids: CASSLEAEGTQHF.

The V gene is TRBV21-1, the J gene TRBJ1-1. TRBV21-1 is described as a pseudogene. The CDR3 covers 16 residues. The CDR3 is CASSNQPDGADTEAFF. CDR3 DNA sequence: TGTGCCAGCAGCAATCAGCCGGATGGAGCGGACACTGAAGCTTTCTTT.

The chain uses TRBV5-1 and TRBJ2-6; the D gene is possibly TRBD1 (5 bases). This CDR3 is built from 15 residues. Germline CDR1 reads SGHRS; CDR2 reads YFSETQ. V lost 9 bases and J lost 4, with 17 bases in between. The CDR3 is CATSLGVSGANVLTF. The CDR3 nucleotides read TGCGCCACCTCCCTAGGGGTTTCGGGGGCCAACGTCCTGACTTTC.

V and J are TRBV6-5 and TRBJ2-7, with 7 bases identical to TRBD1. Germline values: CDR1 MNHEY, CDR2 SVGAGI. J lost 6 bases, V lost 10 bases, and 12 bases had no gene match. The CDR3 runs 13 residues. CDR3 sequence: CATQRDSRPEQYF. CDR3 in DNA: TGTGCCACCCAAAGGGACAGTCGCCCCGAGCAGTACTTC.

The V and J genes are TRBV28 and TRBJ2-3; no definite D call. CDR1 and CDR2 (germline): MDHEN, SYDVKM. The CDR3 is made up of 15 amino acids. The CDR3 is CAVDRRTPSTDTQYF. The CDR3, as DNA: TGTGCAGTGGATAGACGAACTCCTAGCACAGATACGCAGTATTTT. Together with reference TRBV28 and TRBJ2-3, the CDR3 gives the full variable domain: DVKVTQSSRYLVKRTGEKVFLECVQDMDHENMFWYRQDPGLGLRLIYFSYDVKMKEKGDIPEGYSVSREKKERFSLILESASTNQTSMYLCAVDRRTPSTDTQYFGPGTRLTVL.

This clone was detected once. The CDR3 DNA sequence: TGTGCCAGCAGTTTGTCGGCCTCGGATCGCTACACCTTC. Its protein product is CASSLSASDRYTF. V gene TRBV28 combines with J gene TRBJ1-2; the D is unclear. Germline loops: CDR1 MDHEN, CDR2 SYDVKM. V was pared by 3 bases and J by 9 bases, with 14 bases between. The CDR3 totals 13 residues.

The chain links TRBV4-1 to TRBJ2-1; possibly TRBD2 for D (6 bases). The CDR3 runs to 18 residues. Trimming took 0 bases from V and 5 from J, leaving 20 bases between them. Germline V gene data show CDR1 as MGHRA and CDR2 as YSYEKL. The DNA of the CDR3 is TGCGCCAGCAGCCAAGATTTAGCGGATGCAATTATGAACAATGAGCAGTTCTTC. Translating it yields CASSQDLADAIMNNEQFF.

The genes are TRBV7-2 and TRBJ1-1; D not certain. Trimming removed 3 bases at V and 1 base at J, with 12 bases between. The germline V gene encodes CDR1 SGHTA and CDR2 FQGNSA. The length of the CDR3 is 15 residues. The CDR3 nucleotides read TGTGCCAGCAGCTTCACACCTATCCAGAACACTGAAGCTTTCTTT. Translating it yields CASSFTPIQNTEAFF.

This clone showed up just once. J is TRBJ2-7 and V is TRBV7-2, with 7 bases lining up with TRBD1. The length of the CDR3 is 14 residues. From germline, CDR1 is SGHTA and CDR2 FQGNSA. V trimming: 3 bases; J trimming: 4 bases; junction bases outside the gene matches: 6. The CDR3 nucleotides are TGTGCCAGCAGCTTTTTGGGACAGATTTACGAGCAGTACTTC. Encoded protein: CASSFLGQIYEQYF.

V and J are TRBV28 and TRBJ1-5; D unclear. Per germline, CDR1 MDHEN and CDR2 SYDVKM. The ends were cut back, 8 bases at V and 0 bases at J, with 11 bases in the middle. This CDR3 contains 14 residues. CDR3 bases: TGTGCCAGCGTTGGGGAGAGTAGCAATCAGCCCCAGCATTTT. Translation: CASVGESSNQPQHF. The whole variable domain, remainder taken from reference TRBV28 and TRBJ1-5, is DVKVTQSSRYLVKRTGEKVFLECVQDMDHENMFWYRQDPGLGLRLIYFSYDVKMKEKGDIPEGYSVSREKKERFSLILESASTNQTSMYLCASVGESSNQPQHFGDGTRLSIL.

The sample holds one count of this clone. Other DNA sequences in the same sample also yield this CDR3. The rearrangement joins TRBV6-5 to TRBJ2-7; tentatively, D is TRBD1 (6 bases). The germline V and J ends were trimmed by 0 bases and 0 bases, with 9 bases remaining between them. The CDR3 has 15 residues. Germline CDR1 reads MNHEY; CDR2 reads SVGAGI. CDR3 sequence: CASSYSTGSSYEQYF. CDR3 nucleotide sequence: TGTGCCAGCAGTTACTCGACAGGATCCTCCTACGAGCAGTACTTC.

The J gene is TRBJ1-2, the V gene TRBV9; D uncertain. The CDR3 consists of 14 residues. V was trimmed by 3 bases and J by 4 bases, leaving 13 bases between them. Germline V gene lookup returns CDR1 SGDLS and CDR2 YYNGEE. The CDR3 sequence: CASSGTPDSYGYTF. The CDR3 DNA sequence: TGTGCCAGCAGCGGGACCCCAGATAGCTATGGCTACACCTTC.

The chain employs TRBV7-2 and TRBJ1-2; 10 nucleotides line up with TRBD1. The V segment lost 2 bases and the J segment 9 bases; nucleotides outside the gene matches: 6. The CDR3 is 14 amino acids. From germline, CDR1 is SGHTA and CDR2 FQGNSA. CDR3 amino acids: CASSLPGDRGRYTF. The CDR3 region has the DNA TGTGCCAGCAGCTTACCTGGGGACAGGGGCCGCTACACCTTC.

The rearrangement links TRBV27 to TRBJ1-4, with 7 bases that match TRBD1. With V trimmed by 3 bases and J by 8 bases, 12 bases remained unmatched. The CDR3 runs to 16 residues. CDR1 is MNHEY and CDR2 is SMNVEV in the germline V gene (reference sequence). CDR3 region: CASSLRSTGKGEKLFF. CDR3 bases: TGTGCCAGCAGTTTGCGATCGACAGGGAAGGGAGAAAAACTGTTTTTT.

The DNA for the CDR3 is TGTGCCAGCAGCTTAGGAGGGACAGTCGGTTATGGCTACACCTTC. This encodes CASSLGGTVGYGYTF. This chain links TRBV7-9 with TRBJ1-2; 7 bases map to TRBD1. Germline V gene lookup returns CDR1 SEHNR and CDR2 FQNEAQ (reference sequence). This CDR3 region has 15 residues. V was clipped by 1 base and J by 5 bases; unmatched bases: 7.

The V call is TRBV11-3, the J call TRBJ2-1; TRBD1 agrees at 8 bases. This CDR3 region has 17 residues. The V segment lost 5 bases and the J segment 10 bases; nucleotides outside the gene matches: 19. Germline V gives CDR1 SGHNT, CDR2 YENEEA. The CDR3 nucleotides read TGTGCCAGCAGCCCCCCATTAGGACAGGGCACTTCCGTCGAGCAGTTCTTC. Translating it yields CASSPPLGQGTSVEQFF.

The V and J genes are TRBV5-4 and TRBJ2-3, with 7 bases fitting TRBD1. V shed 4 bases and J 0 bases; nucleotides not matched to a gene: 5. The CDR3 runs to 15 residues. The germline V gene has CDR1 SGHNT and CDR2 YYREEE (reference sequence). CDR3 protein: CASSPPTGSTDTQYF. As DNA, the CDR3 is TGTGCCAGCAGCCCGCCGACAGGGAGCACAGATACGCAGTATTTT.

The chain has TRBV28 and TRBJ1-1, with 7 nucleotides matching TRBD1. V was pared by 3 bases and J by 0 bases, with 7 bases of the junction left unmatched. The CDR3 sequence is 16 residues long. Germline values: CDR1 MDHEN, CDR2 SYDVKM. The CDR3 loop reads CASSLWQGDMNTEAFF. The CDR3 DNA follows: TGTGCCAGCAGTTTGTGGCAGGGGGATATGAACACTGAAGCTTTCTTT. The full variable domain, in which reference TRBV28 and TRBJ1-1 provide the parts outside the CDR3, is DVKVTQSSRYLVKRTGEKVFLECVQDMDHENMFWYRQDPGLGLRLIYFSYDVKMKEKGDIPEGYSVSREKKERFSLILESASTNQTSMYLCASSLWQGDMNTEAFFGQGTRLTVV.